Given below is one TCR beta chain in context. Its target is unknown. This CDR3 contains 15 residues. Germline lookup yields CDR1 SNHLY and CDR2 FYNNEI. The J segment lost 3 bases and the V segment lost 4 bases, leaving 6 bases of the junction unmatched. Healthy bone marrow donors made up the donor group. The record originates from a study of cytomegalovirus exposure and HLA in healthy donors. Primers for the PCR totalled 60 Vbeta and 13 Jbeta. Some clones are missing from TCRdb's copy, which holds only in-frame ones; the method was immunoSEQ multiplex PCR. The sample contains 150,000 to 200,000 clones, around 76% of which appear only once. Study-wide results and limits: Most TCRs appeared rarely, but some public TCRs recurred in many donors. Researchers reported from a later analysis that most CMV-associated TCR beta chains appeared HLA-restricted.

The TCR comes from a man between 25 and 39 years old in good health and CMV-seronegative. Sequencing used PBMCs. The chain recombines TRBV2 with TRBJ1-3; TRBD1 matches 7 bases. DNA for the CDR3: TGTGCCAGCAGTGTGATAGGGGGCAGTGGAAACACCATATATTTT. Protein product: CASSVIGGSGNTIYF.